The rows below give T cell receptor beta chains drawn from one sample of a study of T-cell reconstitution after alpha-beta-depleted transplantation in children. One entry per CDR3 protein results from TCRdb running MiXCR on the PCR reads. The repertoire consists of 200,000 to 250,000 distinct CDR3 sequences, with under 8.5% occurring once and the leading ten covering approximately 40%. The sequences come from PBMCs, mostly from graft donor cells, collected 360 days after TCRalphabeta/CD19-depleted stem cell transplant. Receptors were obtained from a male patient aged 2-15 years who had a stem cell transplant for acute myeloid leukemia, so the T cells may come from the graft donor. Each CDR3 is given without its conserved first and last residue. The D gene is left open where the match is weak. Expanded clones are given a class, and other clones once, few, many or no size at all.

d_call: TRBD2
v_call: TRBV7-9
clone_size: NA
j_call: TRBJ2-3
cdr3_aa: ASSPGLAPPTDTQY

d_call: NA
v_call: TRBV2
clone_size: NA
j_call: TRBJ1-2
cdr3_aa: ASPAGGLLNYGYT

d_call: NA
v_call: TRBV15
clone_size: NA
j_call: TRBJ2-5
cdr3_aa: ATSRARLVEETQY

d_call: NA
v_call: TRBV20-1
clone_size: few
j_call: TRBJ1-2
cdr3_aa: SARGGEDSTGPSFYGYT

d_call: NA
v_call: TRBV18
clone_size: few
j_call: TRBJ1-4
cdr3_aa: ASSPRGADEKLF

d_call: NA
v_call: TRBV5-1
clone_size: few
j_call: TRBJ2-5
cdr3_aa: ASSLDREGETQY

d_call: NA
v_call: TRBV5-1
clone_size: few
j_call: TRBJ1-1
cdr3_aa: ASSLEGPTEAF

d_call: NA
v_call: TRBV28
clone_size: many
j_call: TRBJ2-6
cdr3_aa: ASSLFLETGANVLT

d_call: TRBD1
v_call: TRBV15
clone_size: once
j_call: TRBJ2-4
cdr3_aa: ATSRRTGGWAKNIQY

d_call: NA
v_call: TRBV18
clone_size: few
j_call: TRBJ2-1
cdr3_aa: ASSPNRPSLNEQF

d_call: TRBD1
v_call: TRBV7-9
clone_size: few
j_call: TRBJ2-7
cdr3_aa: ASSRDSNGYEQY

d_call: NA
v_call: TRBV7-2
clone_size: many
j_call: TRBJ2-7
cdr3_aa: ASSLEGLGANYEQY

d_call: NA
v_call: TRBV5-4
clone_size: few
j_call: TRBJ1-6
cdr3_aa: ASSLRPLYNSPLH

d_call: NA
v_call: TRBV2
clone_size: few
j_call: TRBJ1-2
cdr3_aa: ASSEQGAGPYGYT

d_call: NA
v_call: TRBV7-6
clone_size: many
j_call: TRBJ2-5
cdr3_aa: ASSLAVQETQY

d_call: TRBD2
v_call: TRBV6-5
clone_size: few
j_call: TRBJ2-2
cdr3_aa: ASSYVPAGGPSNTGELF

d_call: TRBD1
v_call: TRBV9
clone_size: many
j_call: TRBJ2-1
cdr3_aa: ASSVVGTAYNEQF

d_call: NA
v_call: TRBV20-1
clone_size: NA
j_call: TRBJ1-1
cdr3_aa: KARVHRRGEAF

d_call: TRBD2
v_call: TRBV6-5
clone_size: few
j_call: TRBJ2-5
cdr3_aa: ASSYSASGAETQY

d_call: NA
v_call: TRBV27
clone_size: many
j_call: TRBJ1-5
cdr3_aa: ASSNKWGGNQPQH

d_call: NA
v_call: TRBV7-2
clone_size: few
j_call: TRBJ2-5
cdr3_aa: ASSLVLTQETQY

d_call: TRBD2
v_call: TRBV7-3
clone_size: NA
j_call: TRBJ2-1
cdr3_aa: ASSWLAGGRGAYNEQF

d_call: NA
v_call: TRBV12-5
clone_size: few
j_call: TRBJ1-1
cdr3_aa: ASGLTGTEAF

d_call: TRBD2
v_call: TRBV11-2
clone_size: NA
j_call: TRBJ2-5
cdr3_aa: ASSPSSGGAWETQY

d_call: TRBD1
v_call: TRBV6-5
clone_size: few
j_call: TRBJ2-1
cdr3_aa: ASTHRDSSYNEQF

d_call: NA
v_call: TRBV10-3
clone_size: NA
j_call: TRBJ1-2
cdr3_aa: AIGNGYT